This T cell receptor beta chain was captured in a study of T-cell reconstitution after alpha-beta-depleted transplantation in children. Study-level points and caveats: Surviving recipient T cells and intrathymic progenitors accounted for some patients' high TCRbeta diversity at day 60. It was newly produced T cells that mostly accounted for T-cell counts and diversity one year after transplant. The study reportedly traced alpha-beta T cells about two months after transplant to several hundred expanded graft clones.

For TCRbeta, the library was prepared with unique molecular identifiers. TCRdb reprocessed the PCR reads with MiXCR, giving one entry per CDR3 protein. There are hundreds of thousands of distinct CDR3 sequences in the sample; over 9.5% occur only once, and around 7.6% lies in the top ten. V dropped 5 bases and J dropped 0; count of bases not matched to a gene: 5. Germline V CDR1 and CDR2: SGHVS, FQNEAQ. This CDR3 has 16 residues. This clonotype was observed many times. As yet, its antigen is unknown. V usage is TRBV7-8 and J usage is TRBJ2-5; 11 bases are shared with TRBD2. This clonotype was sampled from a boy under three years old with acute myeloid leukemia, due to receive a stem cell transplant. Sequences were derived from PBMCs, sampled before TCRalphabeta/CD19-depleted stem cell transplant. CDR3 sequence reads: CASSPRLAGNQETQYF. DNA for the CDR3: TGTGCCAGCAGCCCCAGACTAGCGGGAAACCAAGAGACCCAGTACTTC. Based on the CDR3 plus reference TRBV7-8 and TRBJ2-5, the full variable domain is GAGVSQSPRYKVAKRGQDVALRCDPISGHVSLFWYQQALGQGPEFLTYFQNEAQLDKSGLPSDRFFAERPEGSVSTLKIQRTQQEDSAVYLCASSPRLAGNQETQYFGPGTRLLVL.